This T cell receptor beta chain emerged from a study of cytomegalovirus exposure and HLA in healthy donors. Study-wide results and limits: There were fewer than 200 TCR beta chains listed as cytomegalovirus-associated.

Donors were nominally healthy when sampled, though unrecorded immune exposures were likely. In the PCR, 60 Vbeta and 13 Jbeta primers were used. The data were produced by immunoSEQ multiplex PCR, yet TCRdb's version contains in-frame clones alone and is incomplete. Of nearly 200,000 clones detected, 70% to 80% appear once; the ten largest clones hold around 0.4%. A remark on this clone: Its antigen remains unidentified.

CDR3 size: 12 residues. With V trimmed by 4 bases and J by 7 bases, 4 bases remained unmatched. Germline V lookup: CDR1 SGHDT, CDR2 YYEEEE. Sequencing was carried out using PBMCs. The receptor's source is a male donor in good health and CMV-seropositive. The chain is built from TRBV5-6 and TRBJ1-2; 7 bases map to TRBD1. The CDR3 nucleotides read TGTGCCAGCAGCATGTCAGGGGGTGGCTACACCTTC. This sequence encodes CASSMSGGGYTF.